The 4 T cell receptor beta chains below were found in one sample sequenced in a study of cytomegalovirus exposure and HLA in healthy donors. The PCR used 60 Vbeta and 13 Jbeta primers. The data were produced by immunoSEQ multiplex PCR, yet TCRdb's version contains in-frame clones alone and is incomplete. This table has around 160,000 clones, roughly four fifths appearing once. Sequencing input: PBMCs. These receptors all come from a middle-aged woman in good health and CMV-seronegative.

The genes are TRBV6-1 and TRBJ1-5; 10 nucleotides agree with TRBD1. Germline CDR1 reads MNHNS; CDR2 reads SASEGT. V was clipped by 5 bases and J by 5 bases; unmatched bases: 6. This CDR3 region has 15 residues. DNA for the CDR3: TGTGCCAGCAGTATAGGGACAGGGGACCATCAGCCCCAGCATTTT. Its protein product is CASSIGTGDHQPQHF.

V and J are TRBV5-4 and TRBJ1-2, with TRBD1 matching over 8 bases. The CDR3 runs 15 residues. The J segment lost 2 bases and the V segment lost 4 bases, leaving 7 bases of the junction unmatched. Germline loops: CDR1 SGHNT, CDR2 YYREEE (reference sequence). Written as DNA, the CDR3 is TGTGCCAGCAGCCCCGCGGGACAGGAAAACTATGGCTACACCTTC. Residues: CASSPAGQENYGYTF.

This sequence joins TRBV2 and TRBJ1-1; D is unclear. This CDR3 contains 13 residues. Trimming took off 2 bases at V and 5 bases at J, with 9 bases between the two ends. CDR1 and CDR2 from the germline V gene are SNHLY and FYNNEI. The CDR3 DNA is TGTGCCAGCAGTGAATACGGGAGGACTGAAGCTTTCTTT. Translated: CASSEYGRTEAFF.

V is TRBV30 and J is TRBJ1-2, with D maybe TRBD1 (5 bases). The germline V gene has CDR1 GTSNPN and CDR2 SVGIG (reference sequence). V was cut by 5 bases and J by 6 bases, with 13 bases left in between. This CDR3 has 12 amino acids. CDR3 protein: CAWGRGGDGYTF. The CDR3 DNA is TGTGCCTGGGGCCGGGGAGGGGATGGCTACACCTTC.